The 2 T cell receptor beta chains below were found in one sample sequenced in a study of T cells in Graves' hyperthyroidism and ophthalmopathy. There were TCR beta CDR3 regions amplified from RNA transcripts. Using the HTBI primer set, a first-round RT-PCR was run on the TCR CDR3. TCRdb passed the multiplex PCR reads through MiXCR, listing each CDR3 protein once. The sample holds hundreds of thousands of distinct CDR3 sequences, roughly an eighth seen once. Sequenced input: blood. The origin of the receptors is a woman aged 40 to 49 with Graves' ophthalmopathy.

This clonotype was counted between two and nine times. V gene TRBV29-1 combines with J gene TRBJ2-1; D is tentatively TRBD1 or TRBD2 (5 bases each). The CDR3 totals 14 residues. Trimming left V 4 bases short and J 7 bases short, with 17 bases between. Germline loops: CDR1 SQVTM, CDR2 ANQGSEA. The CDR3, as DNA: TGCAGCGTTGTGGGACGGGGAAGCCGTAATGAGCAGTTCTTC. It codes for CSVVGRGSRNEQFF.

This clonotype has a count of ten or more. The V and J genes are TRBV2 and TRBJ1-1; D unresolved. Trimming took off 7 bases at V and 4 bases at J, with 19 bases between the two ends. CDR3 length: 15 amino acids. CDR1 and CDR2 (germline): SNHLY, FYNNEI. CDR3: CASTKSYSLGTEAFF. As DNA, the CDR3 is TGTGCCAGCACTAAATCTTACAGCTTGGGCACTGAAGCTTTCTTT.